This TCR beta chain is drawn from a study of spatial heterogeneity in lung cancer. This clonotype occurred many times. Every cDNA TCR molecule received its own unique molecular identifier. TCRdb re-called the 5' RACE reads through MiXCR, storing one row per CDR3 protein. This table has approximately 1,200 distinct CDR3 sequences, roughly 13% appearing once. Time point described: sample taken at primary tumor resection. TCRs were sequenced from unsorted whole RNA of tumor, nontumor lung or PBMC. The roughly 79 donors had untreated early-stage non-small cell lung cancer. Germline CDR1 reads ENHRY; CDR2 reads SYGVKD. The CDR3 extends over 16 amino acids. The ends lost 4 bases at V and 7 bases at J; junction bases unmatched: 13.

This sample comprised normal lung tissue next to the tumor, obtained at surgery. The source is a male donor with early-stage non-small cell lung cancer. This rearrangement joins TRBV10-3 to TRBJ1-1; 9 bases match TRBD1. CDR3 sequence (DNA): TGTGCCATCAGTGGGCTTCCGGGACAGGGAAGGGGTGAAGCTTTCTTT. Protein sequence: CAISGLPGQGRGEAFF.